This is a list of T cell receptor beta chains from one sample in a study of blood T cell repertoires in COVID-19. TCRdb's copy holds only in-frame clones and misses some; the assay was immunoSEQ multiplex PCR. This sample carries 100,000 to 150,000 clones, around 87% of them seen once, and the ten largest clones take more than 3.5%. Sequencing used peripheral blood. The receptor source for this set is a woman aged 55-70 years with acute or convalescent COVID-19. CDR3s include the opening cysteine and the closing phenylalanine or tryptophan. The order of the fields is J gene, clone size, D gene, V gene, CDR3 protein, CDR3 DNA. A D gene is named only where the DNA matches it firmly. The listing skips clone size in some rows; elsewhere it reads once, few, many or a size class.

>TRBJ2-3|-|-|TRBV28
CASRPGVEDTQYF
TGTGCCAGCAGGCCAGGGGTGGAAGATACGCAGTATTTT
>TRBJ2-5|-|TRBD2|TRBV7-6
CASSSTLLAGGTQYF
TGTGCCAGCAGCTCTACTCTTTTAGCGGGAGGGACCCAGTACTTC
>TRBJ1-1|-|-|TRBV9
CASSVAGGGGVDTEAFF
TGTGCCAGCAGCGTAGCTGGGGGGGGTGGGGTTGACACTGAAGCTTTCTTT
>TRBJ2-5|-|TRBD2|TRBV7-9
CASSSRTSGRAVETQYF
TGTGCCAGCAGCTCAAGGACTAGCGGGAGGGCCGTGGAGACCCAGTACTTC
>TRBJ2-1|-|TRBD1|TRBV7-9
CASSYSRGNEQFF
TGTGCCAGCAGCTATAGCAGGGGGAATGAGCAGTTCTTC
>TRBJ2-3|-|-|TRBV7-9
CASSLPSTDTQYF
TGTGCCAGCAGCCTCCCTAGCACAGATACGCAGTATTTT
>TRBJ2-1|-|-|TRBV2
CASSDGGSHNEQFF
TGTGCCAGCAGTGATGGAGGGAGCCACAATGAGCAGTTCTTC
>TRBJ1-2|-|-|TRBV16
CASSQGAVGYGYTF
TGTGCCAGCAGCCAAGGGGCCGTCGGCTATGGCTACACCTTC
>TRBJ2-3|-|-|TRBV1
CTSSQDRPSGATDTQYF
TGCACCAGCAGCCAAGATAGGCCTAGCGGAGCCACAGATACGCAGTATTTT
>TRBJ2-1|-|TRBD2|TRBV2
CASSGGLGLANNEQFF
TGTGCCAGCAGCGGGGGGCTGGGACTAGCGAACAATGAGCAGTTCTTC
>TRBJ2-5|-|-|TRBV2
CASSFRASQETQYF
TGTGCCAGCAGTTTTAGAGCTTCCCAAGAGACCCAGTACTTC
>TRBJ2-2|-|-|TRBV5-1
CASMAAQNTGELFF
TGCGCCAGCATGGCGGCACAGAACACCGGGGAGCTGTTTTTT
>TRBJ1-1|-|TRBD1|TRBV7-9
CASSLGQGSGAFF
TGTGCCAGCAGCTTGGGACAGGGATCGGGGGCTTTCTTT
>TRBJ1-1|-|-|TRBV6-5
CASSYRLDTEAFF
TGTGCCAGTTCGTACAGGTTGGACACTGAAGCTTTCTTT
>TRBJ1-1|once|-|TRBV5-1
CASSLGQGLNTEAFF
TGCGCCAGCAGCTTGGGGCAGGGGTTGAACACTGAAGCTTTCTTT
>TRBJ1-5|once|-|TRBV7-3
CASSGNPDQPQHF
TGTGCCAGCAGCGGTAACCCAGATCAGCCCCAGCATTTT
>TRBJ1-6|-|TRBD1|TRBV6-5
CASSLQGGNSPLHF
TGTGCCAGCAGTTTACAGGGGGGAAATTCACCCCTCCACTTT
>TRBJ2-1|few|TRBD2|TRBV11-3
CASSFRLAGPDEQFF
TGTGCCAGCAGCTTTAGGCTAGCGGGTCCCGATGAGCAGTTCTTC
>TRBJ1-1|once|-|TRBV28
CASILRLGITSTEAFF
TGTGCCAGCATTCTAAGGTTGGGCATCACATCCACTGAAGCTTTCTTT
>TRBJ2-2|-|-|TRBV9
CASSATLGSGELFF
TGTGCCAGCAGTGCGACCCTGGGCAGCGGGGAGCTGTTTTTT
>TRBJ1-2|-|-|TRBV4-1
CASSQEDSGPRGYTF
TGCGCCAGCAGCCAAGAAGACTCAGGGCCAAGAGGCTACACCTTC
>TRBJ1-5|-|-|TRBV19
CASSQSAGGGSAQHF
TGTGCCAGTAGTCAAAGCGCAGGTGGAGGATCAGCCCAGCATTTT
>TRBJ2-2|once|-|TRBV2
CASSEASRVDPGELFF
TGTGCCAGCAGTGAAGCCTCCAGGGTTGACCCCGGGGAGCTGTTTTTT
>TRBJ1-1|-|TRBD1|TRBV19
CASSRQGKNTEAFF
TGTGCCAGTAGCCGACAGGGGAAGAACACTGAAGCTTTCTTT
>TRBJ1-5|-|-|TRBV19
CASSITRSSNQPQHF
TGTGCCAGTAGTATTACCAGGTCTAGCAATCAGCCCCAGCATTTT
>TRBJ1-1|-|TRBD1|TRBV29-1
CSVGTGLITEAFF
TGCAGCGTTGGGACAGGCCTTATCACTGAAGCTTTCTTT
>TRBJ1-6|-|-|TRBV9
CASSVEGITNSPLHF
TGTGCCAGCAGCGTAGAGGGGATCACAAATTCACCCCTCCACTTT
>TRBJ2-5|-|TRBD2|TRBV5-1
CASSRETSGIKTQYF
TGCGCCAGCAGCCGCGAGACTAGCGGGATAAAGACCCAGTACTTC
>TRBJ2-7|-|-|TRBV6-1
CASSEAPANYF
TGTGCCAGCAGTGAAGCGCCAGCGAATTACTTC
>TRBJ2-2|-|TRBD2|TRBV7-6
CASSLGLAGVVEELFF
TGTGCCAGCAGCTTAGGACTAGCGGGAGTAGTAGAGGAGCTGTTTTTT
>TRBJ2-5|-|-|TRBV7-9
CASSLKGQETQYF
TGTGCCAGCAGCTTAAAGGGGCAAGAGACCCAGTACTTC
>TRBJ1-1|-|TRBD1|TRBV9
CASKSGGNLEAFF
TGTGCCTCGAAATCAGGGGGCAATCTCGAAGCTTTCTTT
>TRBJ1-1|-|TRBD1|TRBV4-2
CASSRGQGATTEAFF
TGTGCCAGCAGCCGTGGACAGGGGGCAACGACTGAAGCTTTCTTT
>TRBJ2-2|-|-|TRBV7-3
CASSLMGAQGGELFF
TGTGCCAGCAGCTTAATGGGGGCGCAAGGCGGGGAGCTGTTTTTT
>TRBJ1-1|-|-|TRBV27
CASSPIRGTEAFF
TGTGCCAGCAGTCCAATCAGGGGCACTGAAGCTTTCTTT
>TRBJ1-2|-|-|TRBV6-2/TRBV6-3
CASSDTGFGYTF
TGTGCCAGCAGCGACACAGGGTTTGGCTACACCTTC
>TRBJ2-3|-|TRBD2|TRBV9
CASSVYGLAGSTDTQYF
TGTGCCAGCAGCGTTTATGGACTAGCGGGGAGCACAGATACGCAGTATTTT
>TRBJ1-1|-|TRBD1|TRBV5-1
CASSLDRGGNTEAFF
TGCGCCAGCAGCTTGGACAGGGGTGGGAACACTGAAGCTTTCTTT
>TRBJ1-6|-|TRBD1|TRBV7-2
CASSKLGTGVRSPLHF
TGTGCCAGCAGCAAACTAGGAACAGGGGTAAGGTCACCCCTCCACTTT
>TRBJ2-1|-|-|TRBV5-8
CASSFGRDGLNEQFF
TGTGCCAGCAGCTTCGGGCGGGATGGGTTGAATGAGCAGTTCTTC
>TRBJ2-3|-|-|TRBV9
CASSAERGTDTQYF
TGTGCCAGCAGTGCCGAGCGGGGCACAGATACGCAGTATTTT
>TRBJ2-5|few|-|TRBV9
CASSVGHQETQYF
TGTGCCAGCAGCGTAGGACATCAAGAGACCCAGTACTTC
>TRBJ1-1|-|TRBD1|TRBV9
CAMPPGQGTERNTEAFF
TGTGCCATGCCCCCGGGACAGGGGACGGAACGGAACACTGAAGCTTTCTTT